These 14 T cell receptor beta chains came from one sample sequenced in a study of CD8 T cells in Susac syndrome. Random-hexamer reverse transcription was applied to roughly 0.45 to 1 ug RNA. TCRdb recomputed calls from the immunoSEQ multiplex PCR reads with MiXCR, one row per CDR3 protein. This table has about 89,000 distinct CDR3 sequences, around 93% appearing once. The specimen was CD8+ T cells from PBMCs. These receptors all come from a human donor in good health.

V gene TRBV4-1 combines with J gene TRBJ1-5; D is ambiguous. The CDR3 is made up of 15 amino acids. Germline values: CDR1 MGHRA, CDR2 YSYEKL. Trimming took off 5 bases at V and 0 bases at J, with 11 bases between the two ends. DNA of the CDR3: TGCGCCAGCAGCTCCAGAGAAATTAGCAATCAGCCCCAGCATTTT. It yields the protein CASSSREISNQPQHF.

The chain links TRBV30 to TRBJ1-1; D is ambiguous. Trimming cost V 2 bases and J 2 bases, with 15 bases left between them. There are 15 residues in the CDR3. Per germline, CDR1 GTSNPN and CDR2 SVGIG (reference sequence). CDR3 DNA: TGTGCCTGGAGTTTTACCAATCCACTAAACACTGAAGCTTTCTTT. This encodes CAWSFTNPLNTEAFF.

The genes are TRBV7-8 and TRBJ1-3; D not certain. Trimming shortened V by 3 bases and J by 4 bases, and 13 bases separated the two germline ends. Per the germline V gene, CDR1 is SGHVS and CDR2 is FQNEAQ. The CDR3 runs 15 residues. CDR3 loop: CASSFGSGIGNTIYF. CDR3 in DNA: TGTGCCAGCAGCTTCGGCTCGGGCATAGGAAACACCATATATTTT.

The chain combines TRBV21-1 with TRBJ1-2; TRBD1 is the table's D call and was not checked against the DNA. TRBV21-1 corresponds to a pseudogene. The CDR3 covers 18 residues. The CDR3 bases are TGTGCCAGCAGCCCTCCGGACGGGACAGGGGACCCCAACTATGGCTACACCTTC. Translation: CASSPPDGTGDPNYGYTF.

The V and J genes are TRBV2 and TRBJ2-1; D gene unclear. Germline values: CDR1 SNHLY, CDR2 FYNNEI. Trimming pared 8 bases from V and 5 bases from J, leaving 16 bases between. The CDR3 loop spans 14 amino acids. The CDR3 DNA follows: TGTGCCAGCCATTTAACCGGGCCCCACAATGAGCAGTTCTTC. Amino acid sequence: CASHLTGPHNEQFF.

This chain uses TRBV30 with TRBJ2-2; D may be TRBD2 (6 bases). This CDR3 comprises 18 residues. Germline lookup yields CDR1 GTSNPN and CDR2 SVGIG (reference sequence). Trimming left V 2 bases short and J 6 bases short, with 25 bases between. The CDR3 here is CAWSFGVQSSWEAGELFF. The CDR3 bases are TGTGCCTGGAGTTTTGGGGTCCAGTCATCATGGGAGGCCGGGGAGCTGTTTTTT.

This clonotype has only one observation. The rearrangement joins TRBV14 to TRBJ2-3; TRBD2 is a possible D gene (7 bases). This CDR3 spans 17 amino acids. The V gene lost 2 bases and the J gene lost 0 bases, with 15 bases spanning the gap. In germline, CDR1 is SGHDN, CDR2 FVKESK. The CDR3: CASSQFAGARSTDTQYF. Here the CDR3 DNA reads TGTGCCAGCAGCCAATTCGCGGGGGCCCGAAGCACAGATACGCAGTATTTT. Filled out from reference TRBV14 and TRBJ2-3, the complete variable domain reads EAGVTQFPSHSVIEKGQTVTLRCDPISGHDNLYWYRRVMGKEIKFLLHFVKESKQDESGMPNNRFLAERTGGTYSTLKVQPAELEDSGVYFCASSQFAGARSTDTQYFGPGTRLTVL.

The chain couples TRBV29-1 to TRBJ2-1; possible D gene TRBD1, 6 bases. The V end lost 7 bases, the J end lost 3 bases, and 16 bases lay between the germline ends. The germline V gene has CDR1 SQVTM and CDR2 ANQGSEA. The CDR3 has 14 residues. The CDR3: CSARSVGGYNEQFF. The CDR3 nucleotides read TGCAGCGCCCGATCGGTAGGGGGCTACAATGAGCAGTTCTTC.

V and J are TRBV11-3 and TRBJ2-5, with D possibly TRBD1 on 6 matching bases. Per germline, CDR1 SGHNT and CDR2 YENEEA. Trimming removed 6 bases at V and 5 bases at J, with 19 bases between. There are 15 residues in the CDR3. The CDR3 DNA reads TGTGCCAGCAGTTGGGGGCCTTCCCCCCATGAGACCCAGTACTTC. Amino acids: CASSWGPSPHETQYF.

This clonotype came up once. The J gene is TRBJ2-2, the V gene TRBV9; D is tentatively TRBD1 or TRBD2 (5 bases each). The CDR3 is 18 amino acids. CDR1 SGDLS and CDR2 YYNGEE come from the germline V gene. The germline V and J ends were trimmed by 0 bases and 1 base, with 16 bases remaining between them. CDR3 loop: CASSVARWGGLNTGELFF. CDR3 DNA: TGTGCCAGCAGCGTAGCTCGATGGGGCGGGCTGAACACCGGGGAGCTGTTTTTT.

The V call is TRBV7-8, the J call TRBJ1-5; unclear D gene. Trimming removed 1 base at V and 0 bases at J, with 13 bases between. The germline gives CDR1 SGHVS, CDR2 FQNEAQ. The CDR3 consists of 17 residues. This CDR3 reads CASSLGVQFYSNQPQHF. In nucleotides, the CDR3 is TGTGCCAGCAGCTTAGGGGTACAGTTTTATAGCAATCAGCCCCAGCATTTT.

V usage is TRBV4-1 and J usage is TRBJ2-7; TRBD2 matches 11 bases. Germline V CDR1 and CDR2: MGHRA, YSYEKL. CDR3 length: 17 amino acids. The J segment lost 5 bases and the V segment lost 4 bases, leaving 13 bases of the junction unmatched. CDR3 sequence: CASSRLVAGGTYDEQYF. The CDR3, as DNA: TGCGCCAGCAGCCGGCTAGTAGCGGGGGGGACCTATGACGAGCAGTACTTC.

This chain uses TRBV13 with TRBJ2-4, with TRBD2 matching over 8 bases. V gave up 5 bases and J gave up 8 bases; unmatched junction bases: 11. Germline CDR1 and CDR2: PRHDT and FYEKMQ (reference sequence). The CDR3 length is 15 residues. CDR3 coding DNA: TGTGCCAGCAGCCCTCGGGGACTAGGGTTAGACATTCAGTACTTC. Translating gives CASSPRGLGLDIQYF.

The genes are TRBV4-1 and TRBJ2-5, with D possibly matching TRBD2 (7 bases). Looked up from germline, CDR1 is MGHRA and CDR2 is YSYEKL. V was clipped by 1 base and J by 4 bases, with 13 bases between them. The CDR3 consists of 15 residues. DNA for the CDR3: TGCGCCAGCAGCCAAGGAGGGGGGGCGGGAGAGACCCAGTACTTC. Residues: CASSQGGGAGETQYF.